This T cell receptor (beta chain) came from a study of blood T cell repertoires in COVID-19. At the level of the study: Some COVID-19 samples were acute and others convalescent; all came from the United States, Italy and Spain. The cDNA or gDNA used as material had been derived from T cells, B-cell-depleted T cells, or PBMCs.

As originally analysed: Nucleated cell counts were estimated from reference gene primer amplification. Sequenced by immunoSEQ multiplex PCR; TCRdb stores in-frame clones only, minus some. The V and J calls and clone size were taken over from that table, and D and trimming were inferred from the DNA. The data show some 150,000 clones, with approximately 87% seen just once and 8.5% to 9.5% held by the top ten. Sequences were obtained from peripheral blood. This receptor was taken from a woman aged 45-59 years with active or convalescent COVID-19.

CDR3 DNA sequence: TGTGCCTGGAGCGGCCCCGGACAGTACTATGGCTACACCTTC. Translating it yields CAWSGPGQYYGYTF. The chain couples TRBV30 to TRBJ1-2, with a possible D match to TRBD1 (6 bases). The CDR3 consists of 14 residues. Germline CDR1 reads GTSNPN; CDR2 reads SVGIG (reference sequence). Deletions cut 3 bases from V and 3 bases from J, with 14 bases between.